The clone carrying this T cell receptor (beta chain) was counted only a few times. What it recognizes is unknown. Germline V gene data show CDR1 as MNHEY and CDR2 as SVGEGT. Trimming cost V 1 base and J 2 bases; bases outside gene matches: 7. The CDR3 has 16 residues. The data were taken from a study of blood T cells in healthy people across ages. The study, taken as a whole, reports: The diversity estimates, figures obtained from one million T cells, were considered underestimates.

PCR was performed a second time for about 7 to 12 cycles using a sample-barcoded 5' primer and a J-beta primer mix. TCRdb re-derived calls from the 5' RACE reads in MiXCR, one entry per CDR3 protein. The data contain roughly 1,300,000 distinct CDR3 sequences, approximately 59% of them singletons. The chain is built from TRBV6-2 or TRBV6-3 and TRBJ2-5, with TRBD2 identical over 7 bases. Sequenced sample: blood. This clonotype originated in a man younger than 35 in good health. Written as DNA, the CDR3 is TGTGCCAGCAGTTACTATCCCAGCGGGGTACAAGAGACCCAGTACTTC. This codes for CASSYYPSGVQETQYF.